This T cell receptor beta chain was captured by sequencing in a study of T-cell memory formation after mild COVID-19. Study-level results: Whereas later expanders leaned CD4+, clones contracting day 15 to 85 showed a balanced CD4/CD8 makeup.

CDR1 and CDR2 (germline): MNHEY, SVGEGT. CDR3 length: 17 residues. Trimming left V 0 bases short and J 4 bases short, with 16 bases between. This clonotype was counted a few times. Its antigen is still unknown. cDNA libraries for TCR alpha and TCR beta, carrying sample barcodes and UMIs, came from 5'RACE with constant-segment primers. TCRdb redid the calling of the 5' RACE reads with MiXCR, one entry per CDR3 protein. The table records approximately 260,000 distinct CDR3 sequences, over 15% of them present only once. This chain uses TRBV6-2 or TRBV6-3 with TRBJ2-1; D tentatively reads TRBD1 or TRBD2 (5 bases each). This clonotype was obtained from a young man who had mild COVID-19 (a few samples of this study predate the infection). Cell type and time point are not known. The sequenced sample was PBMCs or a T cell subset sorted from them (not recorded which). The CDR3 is CASSYSNIPGPYNEQFF. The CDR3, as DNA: TGTGCCAGCAGTTACTCGAATATTCCGGGACCGTACAATGAGCAGTTCTTC.